This TCR beta chain stems from a study of T-cell reconstitution after alpha-beta-depleted transplantation in children. Preparation of the TCRbeta library involved a method that used unique molecular identifiers. TCRdb re-called the PCR reads with MiXCR, one entry per CDR3 protein. The table shows hundreds of thousands of distinct CDR3 sequences, with around 15% occurring only once. The V and J ends lost 5 bases and 2 bases respectively, with 13 bases between them. This CDR3 contains 15 residues. Study-level points and caveats: Several patients had high TCRbeta diversity at day 60; it came from surviving recipient T cells and thymic progenitors. T-cell counts and diversity were attributed mostly to newly produced T cells one year after transplant. Expanded graft clones numbering several hundred reportedly gave rise to alpha-beta T cells about two months after transplant.

This clonotype has just a few counts. Antigen unknown. This TCR came from a boy in the first two years of life who had a stem cell transplant for Wiskott-Aldrich syndrome, so the T cells may come from the graft donor. The sample consisted of PBMCs, mostly from graft donor cells, taken 360 days after TCRalphabeta/CD19-depleted stem cell transplant. The chain uses TRBV12-3 or TRBV12-4 and TRBJ2-1; D perhaps matches TRBD2 (5 bases). CDR3 nucleotide sequence: TGTGCCAGCAGTCCTAGCCCTTGGGCCTACAATGAGCAGTTCTTC. Amino acids: CASSPSPWAYNEQFF.